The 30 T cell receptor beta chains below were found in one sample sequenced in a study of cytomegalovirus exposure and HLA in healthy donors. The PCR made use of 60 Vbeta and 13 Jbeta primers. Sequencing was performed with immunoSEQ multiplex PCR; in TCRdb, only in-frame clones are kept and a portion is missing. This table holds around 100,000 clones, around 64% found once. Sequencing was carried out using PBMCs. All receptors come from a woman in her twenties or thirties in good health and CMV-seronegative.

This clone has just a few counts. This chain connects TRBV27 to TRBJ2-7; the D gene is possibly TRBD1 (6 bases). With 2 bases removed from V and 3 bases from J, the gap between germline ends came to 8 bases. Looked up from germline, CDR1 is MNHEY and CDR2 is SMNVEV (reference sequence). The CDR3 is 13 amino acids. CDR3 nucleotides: TGTGCCAGCAGTTTAGAACAGGGCTACGAGCAGTACTTC. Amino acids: CASSLEQGYEQYF.

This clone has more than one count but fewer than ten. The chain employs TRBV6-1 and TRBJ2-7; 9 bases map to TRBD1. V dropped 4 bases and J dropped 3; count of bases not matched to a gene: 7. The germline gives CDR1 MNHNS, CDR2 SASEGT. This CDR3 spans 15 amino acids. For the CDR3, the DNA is TGTGCCAGCAGTGTGTCATCGGGACAGGGCTACGAGCAGTACTTC. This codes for CASSVSSGQGYEQYF.

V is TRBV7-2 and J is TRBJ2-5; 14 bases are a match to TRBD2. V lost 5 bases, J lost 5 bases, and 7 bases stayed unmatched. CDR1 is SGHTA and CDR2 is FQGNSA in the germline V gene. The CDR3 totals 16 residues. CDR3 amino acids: CASSRWTSGRLETQYF. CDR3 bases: TGTGCCAGCAGCCGCTGGACTAGCGGGAGGTTGGAGACCCAGTACTTC.

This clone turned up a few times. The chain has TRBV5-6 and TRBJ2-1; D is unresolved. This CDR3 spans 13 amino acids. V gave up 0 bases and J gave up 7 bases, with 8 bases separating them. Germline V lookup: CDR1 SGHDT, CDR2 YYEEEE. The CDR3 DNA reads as TGTGCCAGCAGCTTGGTAAACCGGAATGAGCAGTTCTTC. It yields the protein CASSLVNRNEQFF.

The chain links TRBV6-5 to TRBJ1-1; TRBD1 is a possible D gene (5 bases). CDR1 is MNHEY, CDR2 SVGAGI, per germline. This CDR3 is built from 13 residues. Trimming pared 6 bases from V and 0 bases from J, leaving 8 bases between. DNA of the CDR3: TGTGCCAGCAGGGGGACTTTGAACACTGAAGCTTTCTTT. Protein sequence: CASRGTLNTEAFF.

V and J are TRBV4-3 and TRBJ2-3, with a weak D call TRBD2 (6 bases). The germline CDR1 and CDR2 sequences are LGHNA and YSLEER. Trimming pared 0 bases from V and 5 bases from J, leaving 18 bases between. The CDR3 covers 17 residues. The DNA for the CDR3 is TGCGCCAGCAGCCAAGATGGCATAGGCGGGATGGTAGATACGCAGTATTTT. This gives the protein CASSQDGIGGMVDTQYF.

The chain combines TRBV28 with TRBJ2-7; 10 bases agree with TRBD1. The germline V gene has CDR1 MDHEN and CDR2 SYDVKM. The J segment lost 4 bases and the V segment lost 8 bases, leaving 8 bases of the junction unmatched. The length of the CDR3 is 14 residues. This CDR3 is CASVPGDRGYEQYF. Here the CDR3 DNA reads TGTGCCAGCGTTCCTGGGGACAGGGGTTACGAGCAGTACTTC.

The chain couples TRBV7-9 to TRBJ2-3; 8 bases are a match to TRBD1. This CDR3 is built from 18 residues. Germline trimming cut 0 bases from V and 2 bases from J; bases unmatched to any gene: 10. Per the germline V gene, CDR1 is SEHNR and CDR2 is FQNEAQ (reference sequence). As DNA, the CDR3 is TGTGCCAGCAGCTTAGCCAGGGGGCGTAAAGATTACACAGATACGCAGTATTTT. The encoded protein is CASSLARGRKDYTDTQYF.

This chain's CDR3 is CATSRESANGYTF. The CDR3 region has the DNA TGTGCCACCAGCAGAGAAAGCGCCAATGGCTACACCTTC. V is TRBV15 and J is TRBJ1-2; D ambiguous. The length of the CDR3 is 13 residues. V lost 0 bases to trimming and J lost 6 bases, with 8 bases between them. The V gene's germline CDR1 is LNHNV and CDR2 YYDKDF (reference sequence).

The CDR3 sequence is CASSSRTSGNYNEQFF. Written as DNA, the CDR3 is TGTGCCAGCAGCAGTCGGACTAGCGGGAACTACAATGAGCAGTTCTTC. The V gene is TRBV7-2, the J gene TRBJ2-1, with 12 bases matching TRBD2. The J segment lost 3 bases and the V segment lost 5 bases, leaving 5 bases of the junction unmatched. This CDR3 spans 16 amino acids. Germline loops: CDR1 SGHTA, CDR2 FQGNSA.

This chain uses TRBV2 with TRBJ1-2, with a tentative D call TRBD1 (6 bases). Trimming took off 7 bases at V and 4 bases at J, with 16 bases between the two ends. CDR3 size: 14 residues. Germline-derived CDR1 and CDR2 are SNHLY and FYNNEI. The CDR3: CASTRDIPAYGYTF. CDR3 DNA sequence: TGTGCCAGCACCAGGGACATCCCCGCCTATGGCTACACCTTC.

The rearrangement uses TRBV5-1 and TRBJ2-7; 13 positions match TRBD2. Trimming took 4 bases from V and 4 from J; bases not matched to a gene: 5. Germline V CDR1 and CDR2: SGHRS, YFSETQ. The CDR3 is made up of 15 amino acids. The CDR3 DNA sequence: TGCGCCAGCAGCGCTACTAGCGGGAGGGGGTACGAGCAGTACTTC. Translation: CASSATSGRGYEQYF.

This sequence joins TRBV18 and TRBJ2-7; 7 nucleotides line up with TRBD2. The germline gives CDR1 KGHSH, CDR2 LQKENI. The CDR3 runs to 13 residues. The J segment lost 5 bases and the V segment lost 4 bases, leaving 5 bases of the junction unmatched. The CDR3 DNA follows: TGTGCCAGCTCACGCGGGAGTCTGAACGAGCAGTACTTC. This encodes CASSRGSLNEQYF. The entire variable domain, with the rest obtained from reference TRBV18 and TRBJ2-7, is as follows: NAGVMQNPRHLVRRRGQEARLRCSPMKGHSHVYWYRQLPEEGLKFMVYLQKENIIDESGMPKERFSAEFPKEGPSILRIQQVVRGDSAAYFCASSRGSLNEQYFGPGTRLTVT.

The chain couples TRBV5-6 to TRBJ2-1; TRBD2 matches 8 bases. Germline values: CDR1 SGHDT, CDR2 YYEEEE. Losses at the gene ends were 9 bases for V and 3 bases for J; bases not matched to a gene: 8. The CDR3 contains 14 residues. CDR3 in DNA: TGTGCCACCACCAAGCGGGAGCACTACAATGAGCAGTTCTTC. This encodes CATTKREHYNEQFF.

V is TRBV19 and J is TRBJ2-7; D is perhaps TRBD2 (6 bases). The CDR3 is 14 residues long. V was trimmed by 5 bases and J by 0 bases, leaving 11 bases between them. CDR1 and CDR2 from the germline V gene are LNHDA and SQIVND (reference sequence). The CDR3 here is CASSPRESSYEQYF. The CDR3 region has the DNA TGTGCCAGTAGTCCCCGGGAGAGCTCCTACGAGCAGTACTTC.

CDR3 in amino acids: CASNRDRLNTEAFF. CDR3 DNA: TGTGCCAGCAACAGGGACAGGCTCAACACTGAAGCTTTCTTT. The chain joins TRBV28 to TRBJ1-1, with 8 positions matching TRBD1. Trimming cost V 7 bases and J 2 bases; bases outside gene matches: 6. In germline, CDR1 is MDHEN, CDR2 SYDVKM. The CDR3 consists of 14 residues.

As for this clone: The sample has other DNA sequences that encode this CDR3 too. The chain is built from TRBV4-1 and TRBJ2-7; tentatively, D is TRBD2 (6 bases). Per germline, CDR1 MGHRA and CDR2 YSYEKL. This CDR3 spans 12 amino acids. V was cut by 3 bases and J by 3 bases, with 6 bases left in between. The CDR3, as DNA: TGCGCCAGCAGCCAGGGAGGCTACGAGCAGTACTTC. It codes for CASSQGGYEQYF.

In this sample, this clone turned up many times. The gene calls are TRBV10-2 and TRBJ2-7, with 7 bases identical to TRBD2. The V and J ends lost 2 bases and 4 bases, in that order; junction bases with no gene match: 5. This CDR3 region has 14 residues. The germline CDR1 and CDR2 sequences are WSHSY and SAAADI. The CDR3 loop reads CASSEPGRGYEQYF. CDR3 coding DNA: TGCGCCAGCAGTGAGCCAGGGAGGGGATACGAGCAGTACTTC.

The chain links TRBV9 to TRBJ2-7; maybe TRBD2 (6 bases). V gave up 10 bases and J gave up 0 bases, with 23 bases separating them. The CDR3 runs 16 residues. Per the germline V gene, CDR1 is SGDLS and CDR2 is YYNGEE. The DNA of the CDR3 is TGTGCCCCTCCCGTGAGGGGAGCGGGCCCCTCCTACGAGCAGTACTTC. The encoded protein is CAPPVRGAGPSYEQYF.

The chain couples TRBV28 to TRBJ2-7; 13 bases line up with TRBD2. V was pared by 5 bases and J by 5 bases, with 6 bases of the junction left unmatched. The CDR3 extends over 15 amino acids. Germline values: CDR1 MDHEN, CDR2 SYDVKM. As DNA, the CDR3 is TGTGCCAGCAGTCTCTGGACTAGCGGGAGCAACGAGCAGTACTTC. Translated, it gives CASSLWTSGSNEQYF.

CDR3 region: CASSLGRSTDTQYF. In DNA, the CDR3 is TGCGCCAGCAGCTTGGGCAGAAGCACAGATACGCAGTATTTT. The chain joins TRBV5-1 to TRBJ2-3, with D unresolved. CDR1 SGHRS and CDR2 YFSETQ come from the germline V gene. V dropped 0 bases and J dropped 0 bases, with 5 bases sitting between them. The CDR3 has 14 residues. The variable domain in full, with the rest retrieved from reference TRBV5-1 and TRBJ2-3, is KAGVTQTPRYLIKTRGQQVTLSCSPISGHRSVSWYQQTPGQGLQFLFEYFSETQRNKGNFPGRFSGRQFSNSRSEMNVSTLELGDSALYLCASSLGRSTDTQYFGPGTRLTVL.

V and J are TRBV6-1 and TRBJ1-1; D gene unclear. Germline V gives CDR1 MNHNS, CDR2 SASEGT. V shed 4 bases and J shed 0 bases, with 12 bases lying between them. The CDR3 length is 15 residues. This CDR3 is CASSAKQLMNTEAFF. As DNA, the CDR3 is TGTGCCAGCAGTGCAAAACAATTAATGAACACTGAAGCTTTCTTT.

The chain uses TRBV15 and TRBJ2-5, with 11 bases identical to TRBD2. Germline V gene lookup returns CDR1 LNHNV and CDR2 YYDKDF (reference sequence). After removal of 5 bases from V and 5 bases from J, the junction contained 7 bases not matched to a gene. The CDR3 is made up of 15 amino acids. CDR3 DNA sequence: TGTGCCACCAGCCTTCTAGCGGGAGGATCTGAGACCCAGTACTTC. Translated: CATSLLAGGSETQYF.

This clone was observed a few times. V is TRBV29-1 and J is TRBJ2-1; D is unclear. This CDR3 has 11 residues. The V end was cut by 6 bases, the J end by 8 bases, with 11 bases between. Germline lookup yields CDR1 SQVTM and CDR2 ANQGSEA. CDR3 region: CSVRPNYEQFF. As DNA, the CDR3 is TGCAGCGTGCGGCCTAACTATGAGCAGTTCTTC.

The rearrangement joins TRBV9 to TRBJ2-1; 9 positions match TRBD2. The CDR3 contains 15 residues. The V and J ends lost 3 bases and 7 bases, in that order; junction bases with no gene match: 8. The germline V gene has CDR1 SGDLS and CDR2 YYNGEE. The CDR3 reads CASSAGTSWENEQFF. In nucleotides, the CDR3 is TGTGCCAGCAGCGCCGGGACTAGCTGGGAAAATGAGCAGTTCTTC.

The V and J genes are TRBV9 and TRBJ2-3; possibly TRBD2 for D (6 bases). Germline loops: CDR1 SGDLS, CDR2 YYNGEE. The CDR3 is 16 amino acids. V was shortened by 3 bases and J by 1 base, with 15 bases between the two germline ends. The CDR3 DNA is TGTGCCAGCAGCGCCTTTGGACGGGAGCGCACAGATACGCAGTATTTT. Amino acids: CASSAFGRERTDTQYF. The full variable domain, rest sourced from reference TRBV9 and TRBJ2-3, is DSGVTQTPKHLITATGQRVTLRCSPRSGDLSVYWYQQSLDQGLQFLIQYYNGEERAKGNILERFSAQQFPDLHSELNLSSLELGDSALYFCASSAFGRERTDTQYFGPGTRLTVL.

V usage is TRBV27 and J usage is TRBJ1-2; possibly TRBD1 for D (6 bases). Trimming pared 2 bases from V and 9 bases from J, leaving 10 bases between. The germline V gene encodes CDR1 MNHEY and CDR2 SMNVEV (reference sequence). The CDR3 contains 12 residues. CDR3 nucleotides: TGTGCCAGCAGTTTACCGGGGGGCAGCTACACCTTC. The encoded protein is CASSLPGGSYTF.

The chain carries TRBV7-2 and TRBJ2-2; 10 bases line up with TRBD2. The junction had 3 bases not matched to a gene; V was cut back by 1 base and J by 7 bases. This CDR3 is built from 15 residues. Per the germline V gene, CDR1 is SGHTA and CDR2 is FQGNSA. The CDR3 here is CASSLGLAGVGELFF. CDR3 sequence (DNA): TGTGCCAGCAGCTTAGGGCTAGCGGGAGTCGGGGAGCTGTTTTTT.

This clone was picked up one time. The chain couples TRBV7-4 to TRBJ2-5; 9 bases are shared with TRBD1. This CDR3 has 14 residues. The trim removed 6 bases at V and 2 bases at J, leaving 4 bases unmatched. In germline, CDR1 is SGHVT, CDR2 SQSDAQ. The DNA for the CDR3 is TGTGCCAGCAGAAGGACAGGGGAACAAGAGACCCAGTACTTC. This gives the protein CASRRTGEQETQYF.

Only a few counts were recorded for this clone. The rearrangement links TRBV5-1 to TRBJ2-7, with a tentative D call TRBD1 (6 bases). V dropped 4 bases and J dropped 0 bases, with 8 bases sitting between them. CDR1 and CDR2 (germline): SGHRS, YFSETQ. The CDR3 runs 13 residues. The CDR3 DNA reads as TGCGCCAGCAGCCGGGACACCTCCTACGAGCAGTACTTC. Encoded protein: CASSRDTSYEQYF.